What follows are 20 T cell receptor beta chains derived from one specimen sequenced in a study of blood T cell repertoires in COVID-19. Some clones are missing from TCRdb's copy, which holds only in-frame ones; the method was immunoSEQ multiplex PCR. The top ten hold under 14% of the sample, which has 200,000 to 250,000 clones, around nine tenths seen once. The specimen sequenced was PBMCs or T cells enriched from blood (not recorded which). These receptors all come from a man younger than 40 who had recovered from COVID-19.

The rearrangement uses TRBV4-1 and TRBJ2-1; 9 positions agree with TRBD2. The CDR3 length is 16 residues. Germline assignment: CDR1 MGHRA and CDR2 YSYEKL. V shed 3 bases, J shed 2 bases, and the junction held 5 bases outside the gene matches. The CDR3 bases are TGCGCCAGCAGCCATAGCGGGGGTGGTGCCTACAATGAGCAGTTCTTC. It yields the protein CASSHSGGGAYNEQFF.

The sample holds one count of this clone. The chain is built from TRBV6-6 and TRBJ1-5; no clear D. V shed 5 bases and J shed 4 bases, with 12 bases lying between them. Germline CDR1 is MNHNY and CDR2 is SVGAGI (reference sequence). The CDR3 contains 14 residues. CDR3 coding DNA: TGTGCCAGCAGTAAGAGGGATCGGAATCAGCCCCAGCATTTT. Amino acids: CASSKRDRNQPQHF.

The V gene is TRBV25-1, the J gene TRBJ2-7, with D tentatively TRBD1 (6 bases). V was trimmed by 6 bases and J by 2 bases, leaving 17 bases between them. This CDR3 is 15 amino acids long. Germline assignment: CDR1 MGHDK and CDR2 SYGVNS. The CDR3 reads CASSATGQGTYEQYF. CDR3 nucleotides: TGTGCCAGCAGCGCCACGGGGCAGGGGACCTACGAGCAGTACTTC.

The CDR3 sequence is CASSGAFGGFYYNEQFF. For the CDR3, the DNA is TGTGCCAGTTCCGGGGCCTTCGGGGGGTTCTACTACAATGAGCAGTTCTTC. The rearrangement links TRBV19 to TRBJ2-1; TRBD2 matches 7 bases. V dropped 8 bases and J dropped 3; count of bases not matched to a gene: 16. Germline CDR1 reads LNHDA; CDR2 reads SQIVND (reference sequence). This CDR3 is 17 amino acids long.

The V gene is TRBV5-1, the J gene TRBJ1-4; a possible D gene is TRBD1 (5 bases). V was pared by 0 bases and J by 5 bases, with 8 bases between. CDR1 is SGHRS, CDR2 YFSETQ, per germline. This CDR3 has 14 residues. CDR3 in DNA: TGCGCCAGCAGCTTGGGACAGCAAAATGAAAAACTGTTTTTT. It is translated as CASSLGQQNEKLFF.

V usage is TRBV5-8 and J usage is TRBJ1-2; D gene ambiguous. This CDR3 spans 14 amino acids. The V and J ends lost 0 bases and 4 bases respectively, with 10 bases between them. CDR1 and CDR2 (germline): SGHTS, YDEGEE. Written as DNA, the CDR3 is TGTGCCAGCAGCTTGGCCTCGAACAGCTATGGCTACACCTTC. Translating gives CASSLASNSYGYTF.

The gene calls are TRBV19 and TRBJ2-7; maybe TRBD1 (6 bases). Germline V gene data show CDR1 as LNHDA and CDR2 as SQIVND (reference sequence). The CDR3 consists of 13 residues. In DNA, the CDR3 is TGTGCTACACAGGGCCCTACCTCCTACGAGCAGTACTTC. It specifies CATQGPTSYEQYF.

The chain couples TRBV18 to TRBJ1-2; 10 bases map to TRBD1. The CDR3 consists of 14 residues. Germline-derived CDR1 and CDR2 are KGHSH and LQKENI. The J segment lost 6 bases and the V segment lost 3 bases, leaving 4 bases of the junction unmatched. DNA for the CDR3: TGTGCCAGCTCACCTGGACAGGGGGAAGATGGCTACACCTTC. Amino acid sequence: CASSPGQGEDGYTF.

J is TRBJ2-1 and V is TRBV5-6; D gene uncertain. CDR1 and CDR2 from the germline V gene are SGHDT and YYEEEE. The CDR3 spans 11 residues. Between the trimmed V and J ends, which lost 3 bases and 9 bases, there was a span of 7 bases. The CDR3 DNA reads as TGTGCCAGCAGCTCCACAATTGAGCAGTTCTTC. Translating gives CASSSTIEQFF.

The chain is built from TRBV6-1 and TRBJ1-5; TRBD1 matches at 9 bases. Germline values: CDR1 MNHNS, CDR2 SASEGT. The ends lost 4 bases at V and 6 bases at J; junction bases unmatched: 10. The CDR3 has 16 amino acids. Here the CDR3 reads CASSGPAQGARQPQHF. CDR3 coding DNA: TGTGCCAGCAGTGGACCTGCACAGGGGGCACGTCAGCCCCAGCATTTT.

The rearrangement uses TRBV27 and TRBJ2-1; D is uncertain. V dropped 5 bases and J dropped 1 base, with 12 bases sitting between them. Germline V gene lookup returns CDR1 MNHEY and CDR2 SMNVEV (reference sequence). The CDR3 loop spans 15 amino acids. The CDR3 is CASSVTRSSYNEQFF. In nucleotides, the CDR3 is TGTGCCAGCAGTGTAACGAGATCTTCCTACAATGAGCAGTTCTTC.

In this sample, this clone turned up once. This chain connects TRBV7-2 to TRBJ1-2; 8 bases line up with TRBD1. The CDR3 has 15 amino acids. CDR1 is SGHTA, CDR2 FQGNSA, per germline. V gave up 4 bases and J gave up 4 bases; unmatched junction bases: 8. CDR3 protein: CASSYRQGIGYGYTF. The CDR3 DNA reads TGTGCCAGCAGCTACCGACAGGGGATTGGCTATGGCTACACCTTC.

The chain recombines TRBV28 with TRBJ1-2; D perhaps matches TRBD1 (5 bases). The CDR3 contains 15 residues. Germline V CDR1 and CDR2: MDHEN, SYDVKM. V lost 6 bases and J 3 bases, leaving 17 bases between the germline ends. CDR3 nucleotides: TGTGCCAGCAGCCCCGCTTCACGGGGGTACTATGGCTACACCTTC. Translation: CASSPASRGYYGYTF.

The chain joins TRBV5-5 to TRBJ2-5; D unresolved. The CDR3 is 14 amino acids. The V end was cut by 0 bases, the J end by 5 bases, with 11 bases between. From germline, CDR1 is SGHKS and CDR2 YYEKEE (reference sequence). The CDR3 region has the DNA TGTGCCAGCAGCTTGGCCGGAGCCGCGGAGACCCAGTACTTC. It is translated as CASSLAGAAETQYF.

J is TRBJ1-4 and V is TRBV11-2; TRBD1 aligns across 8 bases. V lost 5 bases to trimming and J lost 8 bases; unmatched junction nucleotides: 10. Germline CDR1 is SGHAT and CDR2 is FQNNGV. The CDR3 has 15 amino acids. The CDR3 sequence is CASSPPDRVGEKLFF. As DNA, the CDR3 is TGTGCCAGCAGCCCCCCGGACAGGGTAGGCGAAAAACTGTTTTTT.

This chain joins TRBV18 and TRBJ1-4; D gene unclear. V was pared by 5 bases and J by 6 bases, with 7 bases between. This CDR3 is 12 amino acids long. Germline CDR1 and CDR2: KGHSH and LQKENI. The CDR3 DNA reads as TGTGCCAGCTCAGCGCAGGATGAAAAACTGTTTTTT. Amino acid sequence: CASSAQDEKLFF.

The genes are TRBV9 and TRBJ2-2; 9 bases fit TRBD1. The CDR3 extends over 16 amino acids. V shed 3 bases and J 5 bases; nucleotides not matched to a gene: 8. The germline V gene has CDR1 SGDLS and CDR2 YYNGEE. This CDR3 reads CASSGGGQGLTGELFF. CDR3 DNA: TGTGCCAGCAGCGGGGGAGGACAGGGGTTGACCGGGGAGCTGTTTTTT.

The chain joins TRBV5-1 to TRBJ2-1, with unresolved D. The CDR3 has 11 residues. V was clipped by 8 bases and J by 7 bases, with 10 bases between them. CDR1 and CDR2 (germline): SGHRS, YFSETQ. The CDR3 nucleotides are TGCGCCAGTGTCTACTCGAATGAGCAGTTCTTC. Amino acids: CASVYSNEQFF.

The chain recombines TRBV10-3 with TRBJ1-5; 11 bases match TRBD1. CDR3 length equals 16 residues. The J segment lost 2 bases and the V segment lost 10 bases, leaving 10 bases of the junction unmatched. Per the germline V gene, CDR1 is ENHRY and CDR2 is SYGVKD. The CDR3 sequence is CATKDRGPEGNQPQHF. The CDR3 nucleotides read TGTGCCACCAAGGACAGGGGGCCTGAAGGCAATCAGCCCCAGCATTTT.

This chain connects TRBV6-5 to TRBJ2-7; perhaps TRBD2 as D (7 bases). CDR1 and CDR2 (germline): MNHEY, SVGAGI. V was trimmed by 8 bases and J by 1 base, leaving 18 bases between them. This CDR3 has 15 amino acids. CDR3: CASQRGGTRSYEQYF. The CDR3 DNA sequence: TGTGCCAGCCAGAGGGGGGGGACTCGTTCCTACGAGCAGTACTTC.